This T cell receptor beta chain was obtained from a study of blood T cells in healthy people across ages. Details on this clonotype: No antigen is known for it. A much larger clonotype is one base distant, so this may be a read error.

Whole-study findings and limits: Compared with aged donors, long-lived donors showed fewer expanded clones, suggesting selection. Shifts in expanded clonotypes may have been confounded by donor CMV status, which was unknown.

A second PCR, run for about 7 to 11 cycles, used a sample-barcoded 5' primer plus a J-beta primer mix. TCRdb reprocessed the 5' RACE reads with MiXCR, giving one entry per CDR3 protein. Counted here are roughly 900,000 distinct CDR3 sequences, under 30% occurring once; the ten biggest clones make up 15% to 20%. Germline loops: CDR1 ENHRY, CDR2 SYGVKD. The CDR3 is made up of 13 amino acids. The chain has TRBV10-3 and TRBJ2-7; tentative D call: TRBD1 (6 bases). Sequenced: blood. The TCR sequence derives from an elderly woman in good health. The CDR3 DNA follows: TGTGCCGTCAGTGAACAGGGTTATTACGAGCAGTACTTC. As protein: CAVSEQGYYEQYF.